The 22 T cell receptor beta chains below come from one sample, sequenced in a study of T-cell memory formation after mild COVID-19. TCRdb ran MiXCR on the 5' RACE reads and lists one entry per CDR3 protein. Here the sample spans hundreds of thousands of distinct CDR3 sequences, about a fifth being singletons. The sequencing sample was made of PBMCs or a T cell subset sorted from them (not recorded which). The receptors come from an adult woman who had mild COVID-19 (a few samples of this study predate the infection). Cell type and time point are not known.

The CDR3 reads CASSVGDSVTAYEQYF. The CDR3 bases are TGTGCCAGCAGCGTAGGGGACAGCGTCACGGCCTACGAGCAGTACTTC. The V and J genes are TRBV9 and TRBJ2-7; 7 nucleotides line up with TRBD1. The junction had 8 bases not matched to a gene; V was cut back by 0 bases and J by 2 bases. From germline, CDR1 is SGDLS and CDR2 YYNGEE. CDR3 length equals 16 residues.

The chain carries TRBV21-1 and TRBJ1-5. TRBV21-1 is designated a pseudogene. This CDR3 is built from 16 residues. CDR3 nucleotides: TGTGCCAGCAGCAAAACGGGAGCCAGGGAGGAACAGCCCCAGCATTTT. It codes for CASSKTGAREEQPQHF.

The chain couples TRBV5-1 to TRBJ2-1; D is unclear. V lost 4 bases to trimming and J lost 4 bases, with 12 bases between them. The CDR3 has 14 residues. Germline V gene data show CDR1 as SGHRS and CDR2 as YFSETQ. CDR3 protein: CASSISRDYNEQFF. The CDR3 region has the DNA TGCGCCAGCAGCATAAGTAGAGATTACAATGAGCAGTTCTTC.

The chain couples TRBV6-5 to TRBJ1-1; a possible D gene is TRBD1 (6 bases). Germline V gives CDR1 MNHEY, CDR2 SVGAGI. The length of the CDR3 is 16 residues. V lost 0 bases to trimming and J lost 2 bases, with 13 bases between them. CDR3 loop: CASSYSFTGGNTEAFF. The CDR3 DNA sequence: TGTGCCAGCAGTTACTCTTTCACCGGGGGCAACACTGAAGCTTTCTTT.

This clonotype was counted a few times. The chain recombines TRBV7-7 with TRBJ2-5, with D perhaps TRBD2 (6 bases). The CDR3 is made up of 15 amino acids. V was trimmed by 0 bases and J by 6 bases, leaving 14 bases between them. Germline lookup yields CDR1 SSHAT and CDR2 FNYEAQ (reference sequence). This CDR3 is CASSLAGGSSQTQYF. In DNA, the CDR3 is TGTGCCAGCAGCTTAGCGGGGGGTTCTTCCCAGACCCAGTACTTC.

This sequence joins TRBV2 and TRBJ2-3; 8 positions agree with TRBD2. Germline CDR1 and CDR2: SNHLY and FYNNEI. The ends lost 2 bases at V and 1 base at J; junction bases unmatched: 5. The CDR3 sequence is 16 residues long. The CDR3 reads CASSELLLAGTDTQYF. Written as DNA, the CDR3 is TGTGCCAGCAGTGAACTATTACTAGCGGGCACAGATACGCAGTATTTT.

The gene calls are TRBV20-1 and TRBJ2-5; a weak D match, TRBD2 (5 bases). The CDR3 runs 15 residues. Trimming pared 4 bases from V and 7 bases from J, leaving 22 bases between. Per germline, CDR1 DFQATT and CDR2 SNEGSKA (reference sequence). The CDR3 reads CSAIKIEVAPPTQYF. CDR3 DNA: TGCAGTGCTATAAAGATCGAGGTAGCGCCCCCGACCCAGTACTTC.

The V gene is TRBV12-3 or TRBV12-4, the J gene TRBJ1-5, with D unclear. CDR3 length equals 12 residues. The V end was cut by 6 bases, the J end by 6 bases, with 9 bases between. CDR3 coding DNA: TGTGCCAGCAGACCCGAGCGTCAGCCCCAGCATTTT. It codes for CASRPERQPQHF.

The chain joins TRBV24-1 to TRBJ2-3, with TRBD1 matching over 8 bases. The germline V gene encodes CDR1 KGHDR and CDR2 SFDVKD. The CDR3 spans 15 residues. The V gene end was trimmed by 4 bases and the J gene end by 4 bases; junction bases not matched to a gene: 6. The CDR3 sequence is CATSEWGTGPDTQYF. For the CDR3, the DNA is TGTGCCACCAGTGAATGGGGGACAGGCCCAGATACGCAGTATTTT.

The chain has TRBV7-9 and TRBJ2-3, with 7 bases that match TRBD2. The CDR3 extends over 16 amino acids. V lost 6 bases and J lost 3; bases outside the gene matches: 12. Germline values: CDR1 SEHNR, CDR2 FQNEAQ (reference sequence). CDR3 nucleotide sequence: TGTGCCAGCAGACGTGAACCGGGACTACCTACAGATACGCAGTATTTT. Protein sequence: CASRREPGLPTDTQYF.

The chain uses TRBV27 and TRBJ2-1, with 8 nucleotides matching TRBD2. The CDR3 has 17 amino acids. Germline V gene lookup returns CDR1 MNHEY and CDR2 SMNVEV (reference sequence). After removal of 5 bases from V and 5 bases from J, the junction contained 14 bases not matched to a gene. CDR3 protein: CASSPRGRGGLNNEQFF. The CDR3 nucleotides are TGTGCCAGCAGTCCCCGGGGTCGCGGGGGGCTTAACAATGAGCAGTTCTTC.

This clonotype was seen only a few times. V gene TRBV25-1 combines with J gene TRBJ2-3, with D uncertain. V lost 4 bases and J 2 bases, leaving 10 bases between the germline ends. The germline V gene encodes CDR1 MGHDK and CDR2 SYGVNS. The CDR3 consists of 14 residues. This CDR3 is CASSVDQNTDTQYF. CDR3 nucleotide sequence: TGTGCCAGCAGTGTCGACCAAAACACAGATACGCAGTATTTT.

This rearrangement joins TRBV4-1 to TRBJ2-7, with a tentative D call TRBD1 (5 bases). The CDR3 is 16 residues long. CDR1 MGHRA and CDR2 YSYEKL come from the germline V gene. V lost 0 bases, J lost 4 bases, and 16 bases lay in between. In DNA, the CDR3 is TGCGCCAGCAGCCAAGATATGGCTTGGCGGACATACGAGCAGTACTTC. Protein: CASSQDMAWRTYEQYF.

This rearrangement joins TRBV12-3 or TRBV12-4 to TRBJ2-1, with D possibly being TRBD1 or TRBD2 (5 bases each). The germline V and J ends were trimmed by 5 bases and 7 bases, with 18 bases remaining between them. The CDR3 is 15 residues long. CDR3 region: CASSHPGTEPNEQFF. Written as DNA, the CDR3 is TGTGCCAGCAGTCATCCCGGGACGGAACCAAATGAGCAGTTCTTC.

V and J are TRBV6-2 or TRBV6-3 and TRBJ2-1, with 8 nucleotides matching TRBD2. V shed 8 bases, J shed 7 bases, and the junction held 16 bases outside the gene matches. Germline V gene sequence: CDR1 MNHEY, CDR2 SVGEGT. The CDR3 length is 16 residues. CDR3 nucleotide sequence: TGTGCCAGCTCGCACTGGAGCGGGGGATCTAGAAATGAGCAGTTCTTC. It is translated as CASSHWSGGSRNEQFF.

The chain uses TRBV21-1 and TRBJ2-3; whether TRBD2, the table's D call, matches the DNA was not checked. TRBV21-1 is an annotated pseudogene. This CDR3 spans 15 amino acids. This CDR3 reads CASEWGDFGTDTQYF. The CDR3 bases are TGTGCCAGCGAATGGGGGGACTTTGGCACAGATACGCAGTATTTT.

The chain employs TRBV12-3 or TRBV12-4 and TRBJ2-1; D is unclear. The CDR3 loop spans 14 amino acids. Trimming took 7 bases from V and 3 from J, leaving 13 bases between them. In DNA form, the CDR3 reads TGTGCCAGCACCACTGGGAATTACTACAATGAGCAGTTCTTC. This codes for CASTTGNYYNEQFF.

V usage is TRBV14 and J usage is TRBJ2-7; no definite D call. The V gene's germline CDR1 is SGHDN and CDR2 FVKESK. V lost 4 bases, J lost 3 bases, and 10 bases lay in between. The CDR3 runs 13 residues. The CDR3 here is CASSPLTHYEQYF. The CDR3, as DNA: TGTGCCAGCAGCCCGCTCACACACTACGAGCAGTACTTC. Together with reference TRBV14 and TRBJ2-7, the CDR3 gives the full variable domain: EAGVTQFPSHSVIEKGQTVTLRCDPISGHDNLYWYRRVMGKEIKFLLHFVKESKQDESGMPNNRFLAERTGGTYSTLKVQPAELEDSGVYFCASSPLTHYEQYFGPGTRLTVT.

This clonotype came up a few times. This chain connects TRBV15 to TRBJ2-5; 11 nucleotides match TRBD2. This CDR3 spans 17 amino acids. CDR1 and CDR2 from the germline V gene are LNHNV and YYDKDF (reference sequence). V lost 2 bases to trimming and J lost 5 bases; unmatched junction nucleotides: 10. The DNA for the CDR3 is TGTGCCACCAGCAGACGATTGCTAGCGGGGGGCGGGGAGACCCAGTACTTC. Translation gives CATSRRLLAGGGETQYF.

The rearrangement joins TRBV3-1 to TRBJ2-2; D gene ambiguous. CDR1 LGHDT and CDR2 YNNKEL come from the germline V gene (reference sequence). Between the trimmed V and J ends, which lost 4 bases and 5 bases, there was a span of 17 bases. The CDR3 has 16 residues. This chain's CDR3 is CASSPLYGVQTGELFF. The CDR3 coding sequence is TGTGCCAGCAGCCCCCTGTACGGAGTTCAAACCGGGGAGCTGTTTTTT.

This clonotype occurred a few times. V usage is TRBV5-1 and J usage is TRBJ2-1, with a tentative D call TRBD1 (5 bases). Germline V lookup: CDR1 SGHRS, CDR2 YFSETQ. The germline V and J ends were trimmed by 5 bases and 3 bases, with 12 bases remaining between them. The CDR3 length is 14 residues. CDR3 sequence: CASRDQGNYNEQFF. In DNA, the CDR3 is TGCGCCAGCAGGGACCAGGGCAACTACAATGAGCAGTTCTTC.

The table lists this clonotype with a few counts. V gene TRBV20-1 combines with J gene TRBJ2-7, with D perhaps matching TRBD1 or TRBD2 (5 bases each). Trimming took off 8 bases at V and 0 bases at J, with 17 bases between the two ends. Germline-derived CDR1 and CDR2 are DFQATT and SNEGSKA (reference sequence). The CDR3 sequence is 14 residues long. CDR3 sequence: CSIDKQGASYEQYF. The CDR3 region has the DNA TGCAGTATTGATAAGCAGGGAGCCTCCTACGAGCAGTACTTC.